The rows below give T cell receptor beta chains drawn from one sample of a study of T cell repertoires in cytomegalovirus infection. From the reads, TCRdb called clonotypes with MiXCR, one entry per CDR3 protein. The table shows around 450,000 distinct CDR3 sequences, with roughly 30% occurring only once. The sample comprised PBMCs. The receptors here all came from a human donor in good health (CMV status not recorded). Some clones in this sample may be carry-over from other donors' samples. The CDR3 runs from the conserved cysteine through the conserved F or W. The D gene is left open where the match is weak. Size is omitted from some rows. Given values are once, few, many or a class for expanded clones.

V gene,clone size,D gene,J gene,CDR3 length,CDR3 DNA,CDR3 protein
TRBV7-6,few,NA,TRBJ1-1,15,TGTGCCAGCAGCTCCCCCACACCTATGAACACTGAAGCTTTCTTT,CASSSPTPMNTEAFF
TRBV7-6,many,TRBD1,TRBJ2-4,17,TGTGCCAGCAGCCCCGGACAGGGTAGAGGAGCCAAAAACATTCAGTACTTC,CASSPGQGRGAKNIQYF
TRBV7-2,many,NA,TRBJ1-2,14,TGTGCCAGCAGCTTAGACGGGGCGGTCTATGGCTACACCTTC,CASSLDGAVYGYTF
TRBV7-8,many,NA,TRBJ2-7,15,TGTGCCAGCAGCCCGAGGGACTCTATACCCTACGAGCAGTACTTC,CASSPRDSIPYEQYF
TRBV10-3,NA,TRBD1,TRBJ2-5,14,TGTGCCATCAGCATGGGACAGGTCAAAGAGACCCAGTACTTC,CAISMGQVKETQYF
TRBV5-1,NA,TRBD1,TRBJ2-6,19,TGCGCCAGCAGCTCCTTACCGGGACAGTTGAGCTCTGGGGCCAACGTCCTGACTTTC,CASSSLPGQLSSGANVLTF
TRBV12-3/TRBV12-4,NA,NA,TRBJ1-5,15,TGTGCCAGCAGTCCCCCAGGGCAGAGCAATCAGCCCCAGCATTTT,CASSPPGQSNQPQHF
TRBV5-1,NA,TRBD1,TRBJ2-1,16,TGCGCCAGCAGCCCGGGGACAGGGGTAAGGAACAATGAGCAGTTCTTC,CASSPGTGVRNNEQFF
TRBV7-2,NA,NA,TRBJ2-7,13,TGTGCCAGCAGCTTAGATCGGACACTCGAGCAGTACTTC,CASSLDRTLEQYF
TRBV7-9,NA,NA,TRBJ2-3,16,TGTGCCAGCAGCTTGGGCGGACCTGCAATCACAGATACGCAGTATTTT,CASSLGGPAITDTQYF
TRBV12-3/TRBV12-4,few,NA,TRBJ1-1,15,TGTGCCAGCAGTTTCTTCGAGGCGGCTCGGGCTGAAGCTTTCTTT,CASSFFEAARAEAFF
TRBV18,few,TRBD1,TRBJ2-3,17,TGTGCCAGCTCACCACTTGACTCACAGGGGGCGACAGATACGCAGTATTTT,CASSPLDSQGATDTQYF
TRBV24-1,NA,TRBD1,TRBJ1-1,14,TGTGCCACCAGGGCAGGGGGCATGAACACTGAAGCTTTCTTT,CATRAGGMNTEAFF
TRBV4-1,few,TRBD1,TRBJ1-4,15,TGCGCCAGCAGCCAACCGGGACAGGTTGGCGAAAAACTGTTTTTT,CASSQPGQVGEKLFF
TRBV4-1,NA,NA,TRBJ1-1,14,TGCGCCAGCAGCCAAGGAACAGGGCTAACTGAAGCTTTCTTT,CASSQGTGLTEAFF
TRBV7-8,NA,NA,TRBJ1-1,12,TGTGCCAGCAGCTTAGCTAGGGCTGAAGCTGTCTTT,CASSLARAEAVF
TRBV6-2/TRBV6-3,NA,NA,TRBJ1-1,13,TGTGCCACCCAACGGGGGGGAGCCACTGAAGCTTTCTTT,CATQRGGATEAFF
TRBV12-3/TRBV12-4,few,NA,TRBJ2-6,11,TGTGCCAGCAGTTTAGCCGGGGACCTGACTTTC,CASSLAGDLTF
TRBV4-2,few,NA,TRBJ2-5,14,TGTGCCAGCAGCCAAGCCGAATCCCAAGAGACCCAGTACTTC,CASSQAESQETQYF
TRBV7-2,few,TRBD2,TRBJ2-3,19,TGTGCCAGCAGCTTAGCGGCCCCCAGGGCGGGGGGGCGCACAGATACGCAGTATTTT,CASSLAAPRAGGRTDTQYF
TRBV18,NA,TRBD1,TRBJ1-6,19,TGTGCCAGCTCACTCTCGACAGGGGGCACCTTGGCTGGGAATTCACCCCGCCACTTT,CASSLSTGGTLAGNSPRHF
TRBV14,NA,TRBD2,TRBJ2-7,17,TGTGCCAGCAGCCAAGATCGGGGGAGCGGGAGGACCTACGAGCAGTACTTC,CASSQDRGSGRTYEQYF
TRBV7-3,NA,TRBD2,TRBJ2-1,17,TGTGCCAGCAGCCGATATAGCGGGGCGAGCTCCTACAATGAGCAGTTCTTC,CASSRYSGASSYNEQFF